This T cell receptor (beta chain) was found in a study of CD8 T cells in ankylosing spondylitis. Study-wide points: Within ankylosing spondylitis blood, a TCR beta motif made up of fewer than ten highly homologous variants appeared to be characteristic. Enrichment of disease-linked clones was reportedly significant in matched ankylosing spondylitis synovial fluid. Clones linked to disease, bearing a CD8+ phenotype, were relatively rare in peripheral blood.

This clonotype was seen many times. Its target is unknown. Germline V gives CDR1 SGHNT, CDR2 YENEEA. The CDR3 sequence is 13 residues long. The V gene lost 5 bases and the J gene lost 6 bases, with 11 bases spanning the gap. TCRdb fed the 5' RACE reads into MiXCR, producing one record per CDR3 protein. The profile covers more than 150,000 distinct CDR3 sequences, with around a sixth appearing a single time and roughly 4.5% taken by the ten largest. The genes are TRBV11-3 and TRBJ2-1; D gene ambiguous. Sequenced material: blood, either unsorted or a sorted T cell fraction (not recorded which). This receptor was taken from a male donor aged 5-29 years with ankylosing spondylitis or in good health (not recorded which). In DNA form, the CDR3 reads TGTGCCAGCAGCACCAGTAGTGGCAATGAGCAGTTCTTC. Amino acid sequence: CASSTSSGNEQFF.